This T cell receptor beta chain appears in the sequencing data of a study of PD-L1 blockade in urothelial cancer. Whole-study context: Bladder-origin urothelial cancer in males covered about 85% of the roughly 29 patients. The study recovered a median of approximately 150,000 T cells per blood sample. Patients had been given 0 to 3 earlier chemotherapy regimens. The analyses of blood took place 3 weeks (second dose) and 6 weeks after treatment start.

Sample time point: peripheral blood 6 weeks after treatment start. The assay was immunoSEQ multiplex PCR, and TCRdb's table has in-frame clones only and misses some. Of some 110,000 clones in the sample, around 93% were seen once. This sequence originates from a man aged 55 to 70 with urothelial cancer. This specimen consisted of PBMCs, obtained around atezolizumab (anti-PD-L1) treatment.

CDR3 nucleotide sequence: TGTGCCAGCAGCGAACGGACAGGGGGGACTGAAGCTTTCTTT. Encoded protein: CASSERTGGTEAFF. The chain is built from TRBV7-2 and TRBJ1-1; 10 nucleotides align to TRBD1. The CDR3 sequence is 14 residues long. The germline V gene encodes CDR1 SGHTA and CDR2 FQGNSA. Trimming at V came to 5 bases and at J to 5 bases, leaving 5 bases not matched to a gene.